The source of this T cell receptor beta chain is a study of OX40 agonist ivuxolimab in advanced cancers. Study information: Administration of intravenous ivuxolimab to patients occurred every 2 weeks at 0.01 to 10 mg/kg. Dose-escalation patients had hepatocellular carcinoma, melanoma, renal cell or head and neck cancer. At 65% to 85% male, the cohort had a mean age of approximately 64 years, ranging from about 20 to 79.

General study findings and limits: Expanded clones were, on average, more numerous among CD8+ T cells than CD4+.

About this clone itself: Its specificity is not known.

Profiled with immunoSEQ multiplex PCR; TCRdb holds only in-frame clones, not every one. The data hold around 81,000 clones, with 88% observed a single time. The germline gives CDR1 SGHDT, CDR2 YYEEEE. The CDR3 totals 15 residues. V shed 1 base and J shed 3 bases, with 10 bases lying between them. The material sequenced was CD4+ or CD8+ T cells sorted from blood, taken in a trial of the OX40 agonist ivuxolimab. The TCR comes from an adult with an advanced solid tumor such as melanoma, head and neck, liver or kidney cancer. V and J are TRBV5-6 and TRBJ2-2, with D perhaps TRBD1 (6 bases). CDR3 coding DNA: TGTGCCAGCAGCTTGTACAGGGCGGACACCGGGGAGCTGTTTTTT. Protein: CASSLYRADTGELFF.